This T cell receptor beta chain originates from a study of PD-1 blockade in mismatch repair-deficient tumors. Study in general: Patients had over ten mismatch repair-deficient cancer types and were previously treated and progressing. Overall study findings and caveats: Tumor-resident clones, often absent from pretreatment blood, expanded after pembrolizumab and then contracted.

The method was immunoSEQ multiplex PCR; TCRdb's version includes in-frame clones alone and lacks a portion of them. In the table there are around 49,000 clones, over 60% of which are singletons. Regarding this clone: The antigen is not known.

Mismatch repair deficiency was confirmed in all patients, by PCR or immunohistochemistry. V lost 7 bases to trimming and J lost 4 bases; unmatched junction nucleotides: 8. The germline CDR1 and CDR2 sequences are SNHLY and FYNNEI. This CDR3 contains 14 residues. The starting material was PBMCs, obtained before pembrolizumab treatment. This chain links TRBV2 with TRBJ1-2; 8 positions agree with TRBD1. This clonotype was sampled from an adult with mismatch repair-deficient cancer. CDR3 loop: CASIVGQGFYGYTF. CDR3 DNA sequence: TGTGCCAGCATCGTCGGACAGGGCTTCTATGGCTACACCTTC.